This T cell receptor beta chain was obtained from a study of cytomegalovirus exposure and HLA in healthy donors. Study details: One earlier analysis, a look at around 170 million T cells, found fewer than 140 million unique TCR beta sequences. Study-wide findings and caveats: Specific recognition of CMV antigens was confirmed in vitro for a few chains (all CMV-associated). Differences between HLA loci emerged in a later analysis of TCR association rates, with DRB1 most and HLA-C fewest.

PCR employed 60 Vbeta and 13 Jbeta primers. TCRdb keeps only in-frame clones here, not all; method: immunoSEQ multiplex PCR. Of about 180,000 clones listed, 80% to 85% are singletons. In regard to this clone: Antigen unknown.

The CDR3 has 17 amino acids. Germline CDR1 is SEHNR and CDR2 is FQNEAQ (reference sequence). Trimming took 5 bases from V and 0 from J; bases not matched to a gene: 9. The origin of this receptor is a boy aged 2-15 years in good health and CMV-seronegative. What was sequenced was PBMCs. This chain connects TRBV7-9 to TRBJ2-5; TRBD2 agrees at 10 bases. CDR3 bases: TGTGCCAGCAGCAGACTAGCGGGCAAAACGTACCAAGAGACCCAGTACTTC. Translation: CASSRLAGKTYQETQYF.